This T cell receptor beta chain was identified during a study of control samples from healthy donors and cancer patients. Only in-frame clones appear in the TCRdb table, and some are missing; sequencing was by immunoSEQ multiplex PCR. The sample shows under 150,000 clones, just under 95% of them seen only once. This clone was detected a few times. Trimming stripped 2 bases from V and 7 bases from J, with 12 bases between. The CDR3 totals 14 residues. Germline CDR1 is MNHEY and CDR2 is SVGEGT. This receptor was obtained from a man aged 25-45 years in good health. The chain carries TRBV6-2 or TRBV6-3 and TRBJ1-5; D possibly corresponds to TRBD1 (6 bases). Material: blood. CDR3 coding DNA: TGTGCCAGCAGTTACGGGGGGGCCGGACAGCCCCAGCATTTT. It is translated as CASSYGGAGQPQHF.